This T cell receptor (beta chain) was obtained from a study of blood T cells in healthy people across ages. Overall study: Template switching captured about one barcoded beta molecule per two T cells.

The people who gave samples were healthy Caucasians from Russia, aged 6 to 90. This clonotype was detected a few times. With a J-beta primer mix and a sample-barcoded 5' primer, a second PCR ran about 7 to 12 cycles. A single record per CDR3 protein comes from TCRdb applying MiXCR to the 5' RACE reads. The table lists 1.8 million or so distinct CDR3 sequences, about 39% of them singletons. V lost 3 bases and J 2 bases, leaving 7 bases between the germline ends. Germline CDR1 KGHDR, CDR2 SFDVKD. This CDR3 is 13 amino acids long. The sequence was obtained from a human donor in good health. The rearrangement joins TRBV24-1 to TRBJ2-7, with D uncertain. The sample consisted of blood. The CDR3, as DNA: TGTGCCACCAGTGATACTCAAACCTACGAGCAGTACTTC. This gives the protein CATSDTQTYEQYF.